These 21 T cell receptor beta chains came from one sample sequenced in a study of blood T cell repertoires in COVID-19. Profiled with immunoSEQ multiplex PCR; TCRdb holds only in-frame clones, not every one. Counted here are roughly 80,000 clones, roughly 88% occurring once; the ten biggest clones make up roughly 5.9%. The material sequenced was peripheral blood. These receptors all stem from a man aged 45-65 years with active COVID-19.

This clone was seen only once. The chain joins TRBV15 to TRBJ2-3, with 8 nucleotides matching TRBD1. The CDR3 is 17 amino acids. Germline-derived CDR1 and CDR2 are LNHNV and YYDKDF (reference sequence). The junction had 10 bases not matched to a gene; V was cut back by 0 bases and J by 5 bases. The CDR3 DNA reads as TGTGCCACCAGCAGAGATTTAGTACAGGGGGTTTTAGATACGCAGTATTTT. This codes for CATSRDLVQGVLDTQYF.

This chain uses TRBV5-1 with TRBJ2-2; TRBD2 matches 14 bases. The CDR3 is made up of 22 amino acids. V shed 4 bases, J shed 4 bases, and the junction held 21 bases outside the gene matches. CDR1 and CDR2 (germline): SGHRS, YFSETQ. The CDR3 nucleotides read TGCGCCAGCAGCATTACGTTCTTCGGGACTAGCGGGAGAGGTTCGGGCACCGGGGAGCTGTTTTTT. Its translation is CASSITFFGTSGRGSGTGELFF.

This rearrangement joins TRBV5-1 to TRBJ2-1; possibly TRBD1 for D (5 bases). Germline CDR1 and CDR2: SGHRS and YFSETQ. V was shortened by 4 bases and J by 0 bases, with 14 bases between the two germline ends. The CDR3 is 16 residues long. The CDR3 is CASSQGRGSSYNEQFF. CDR3 nucleotides: TGCGCCAGCAGCCAAGGAAGGGGCAGCTCCTACAATGAGCAGTTCTTC.

J is TRBJ1-2 and V is TRBV4-2; D unclear. V dropped 0 bases and J dropped 9 bases, with 5 bases sitting between them. Per germline, CDR1 LGHNA and CDR2 YNFKEQ. CDR3 length: 11 amino acids. The CDR3 nucleotides are TGTGCCAGCAGCCAAGAAATAAGCTACACCTTC. Residues: CASSQEISYTF.

The J gene is TRBJ1-5, the V gene TRBV28; 8 bases line up with TRBD1. Germline V gene data show CDR1 as MDHEN and CDR2 as SYDVKM. The CDR3 has 17 residues. Losses at the gene ends were 3 bases for V and 2 bases for J; bases not matched to a gene: 9. CDR3 sequence reads: CASSLTDDRGGNQPQHF. In DNA form, the CDR3 reads TGTGCCAGCAGTTTGACCGACGACAGGGGTGGCAATCAGCCCCAGCATTTT. The entire variable domain, with the rest obtained from reference TRBV28 and TRBJ1-5, is as follows: DVKVTQSSRYLVKRTGEKVFLECVQDMDHENMFWYRQDPGLGLRLIYFSYDVKMKEKGDIPEGYSVSREKKERFSLILESASTNQTSMYLCASSLTDDRGGNQPQHFGDGTRLSIL.

The gene calls are TRBV19 and TRBJ1-5; 8 nucleotides match TRBD1. Germline V CDR1 and CDR2: LNHDA, SQIVND (reference sequence). J lost 9 bases, V lost 1 base, and 5 bases had no gene match. The CDR3 loop spans 14 amino acids. The CDR3 DNA reads TGTGCCAGTAGTATAGGGACAGGGCCTGGGCCCCAGCATTTT. Translated: CASSIGTGPGPQHF.

The V call is TRBV7-2, the J call TRBJ2-7, with D perhaps TRBD2 (6 bases). V lost 6 bases, J lost 5 bases, and 11 bases lay in between. Germline lookup yields CDR1 SGHTA and CDR2 FQGNSA. There are 12 residues in the CDR3. The CDR3 nucleotides read TGTGCCAGCAGGGCCGGAGGGGACGAGCAGTACTTC. Translated, it gives CASRAGGDEQYF.

Here the CDR3 DNA reads TGTGCCAGCAGTTCCGGAGCGGGGGGGCCGGGGAATGAGCAGTTCTTC. It is translated as CASSSGAGGPGNEQFF. This chain uses TRBV28 with TRBJ2-1, with 10 bases lining up with TRBD2. The V gene's germline CDR1 is MDHEN and CDR2 SYDVKM. The CDR3 covers 16 residues. J lost 7 bases, V lost 4 bases, and 10 bases had no gene match. The full variable domain, rest sourced from reference TRBV28 and TRBJ2-1, is DVKVTQSSRYLVKRTGEKVFLECVQDMDHENMFWYRQDPGLGLRLIYFSYDVKMKEKGDIPEGYSVSREKKERFSLILESASTNQTSMYLCASSSGAGGPGNEQFFGPGTRLTVL.

This clone was counted only a few times. This rearrangement joins TRBV7-3 to TRBJ2-2; perhaps TRBD1 as D (5 bases). Germline loops: CDR1 SGHTA, CDR2 FQGTGA. V lost 5 bases and J 5 bases, leaving 21 bases between the germline ends. There are 17 residues in the CDR3. CDR3 nucleotides: TGTGCCAGCAGCGTTGCTGGACACTTGGGGCGGACCGGGGAGCTGTTTTTT. This sequence encodes CASSVAGHLGRTGELFF. Full variable domain (rest looked up from reference TRBV7-3 and TRBJ2-2): GAGVSQTPSNKVTEKGKYVELRCDPISGHTALYWYRQSLGQGPEFLIYFQGTGAADDSGLPNDRFFAVRPEGSVSTLKIQRTERGDSAVYLCASSVAGHLGRTGELFFGEGSRLTVL.

This chain uses TRBV7-4 with TRBJ2-4; 12 bases align to TRBD1. Germline trimming cut 3 bases from V and 6 bases from J; bases unmatched to any gene: 9. Germline lookup yields CDR1 SGHVT and CDR2 SQSDAQ. This CDR3 is 17 amino acids long. In nucleotides, the CDR3 is TGTGCCAGCAGCTTTAATCCGGGACAGGGGGCCGGAAACATTCAGTACTTC. It translates to CASSFNPGQGAGNIQYF. Looking up the rest from reference TRBV7-4 and TRBJ2-4 gives the full variable domain: GAGVSQSPRYKVAKRGRDVALRCDSISGHVTLYWYRQTLGQGSEVLTYSQSDAQRDKSGRPSGRFSAERPERSVSTLKIQRTEQGDSAVYLCASSFNPGQGAGNIQYFGAGTRLSVL.

The rearrangement joins TRBV7-6 to TRBJ1-3; D may be TRBD1 (6 bases). Germline CDR1 reads SGHVS; CDR2 reads FNYEAQ. The CDR3 is 17 residues long. V lost 0 bases and J lost 4, with 16 bases in between. The CDR3 protein is CASSLASGQGSGNTIYF. CDR3 nucleotides: TGTGCCAGCAGCTTAGCGTCGGGGCAGGGGTCGGGAAACACCATATATTTT.

This CDR3 reads CASSLLGDTQYF. CDR3 DNA sequence: TGTGCCAGCAGCCTCCTAGGTGATACGCAGTATTTT. This chain joins TRBV5-4 and TRBJ2-3; D gene uncertain. Germline V gives CDR1 SGHNT, CDR2 YYREEE (reference sequence). V lost 4 bases, J lost 6 bases, and 9 bases lay in between. CDR3 length: 12 amino acids. The whole variable domain, remainder taken from reference TRBV5-4 and TRBJ2-3, is ETGVTQSPTHLIKTRGQQVTLRCSSQSGHNTVSWYQQALGQGPQFIFQYYREEENGRGNFPPRFSGLQFPNYSSELNVNALELDDSALYLCASSLLGDTQYFGPGTRLTVL.

The chain recombines TRBV10-1 with TRBJ1-3; D not resolved. The CDR3 extends over 15 amino acids. Trimming shortened V by 6 bases and J by 7 bases, and 19 bases separated the two germline ends. Per the germline V gene, CDR1 is WNHNN and CDR2 is SYGVQD (reference sequence). The CDR3 nucleotides read TGCGCCAGCAGGCCGTCCGAGTTTCGTGGTAACACCATATATTTT. The encoded protein is CASRPSEFRGNTIYF.

Here the CDR3 reads CASAEGVGNQPQHF. The CDR3 coding sequence is TGTGCCAGCGCGGAGGGAGTGGGCAATCAGCCCCAGCATTTT. The chain employs TRBV7-8 and TRBJ1-5; D uncertain. CDR1 is SGHVS and CDR2 is FQNEAQ in the germline V gene. V lost 8 bases, J lost 2 bases, and 13 bases lay in between. CDR3 length: 14 residues.

V usage is TRBV5-6 and J usage is TRBJ2-7, with 9 bases lining up with TRBD2. CDR1 SGHDT and CDR2 YYEEEE come from the germline V gene. V lost 3 bases to trimming and J lost 0 bases; unmatched junction nucleotides: 4. This CDR3 is 15 amino acids long. CDR3 in amino acids: CASSSGLANSYEQYF. The CDR3 bases are TGTGCCAGCAGCTCAGGACTAGCGAACTCCTACGAGCAGTACTTC.

The chain uses TRBV5-1 and TRBJ1-1; 9 bases align to TRBD1. The CDR3 covers 13 residues. V trimming: 4 bases; J trimming: 7 bases; junction bases outside the gene matches: 5. CDR1 and CDR2 (germline): SGHRS, YFSETQ. Here the CDR3 reads CASSSGQGSEAFF. CDR3 sequence (DNA): TGCGCCAGCAGCAGTGGACAGGGGAGTGAAGCTTTCTTT.

The chain links TRBV19 to TRBJ1-2; 7 bases fit TRBD1. Trimming cost V 8 bases and J 6 bases; bases outside gene matches: 15. The germline gives CDR1 LNHDA, CDR2 SQIVND (reference sequence). This CDR3 spans 15 amino acids. In DNA, the CDR3 is TGTGCCAGTCTCAGGGAGAGACAGGGTCGCCATGGCTACACCTTC. It translates to CASLRERQGRHGYTF.

The rearrangement uses TRBV4-1 and TRBJ2-1; a weak D match, TRBD2 (6 bases). The CDR3 is made up of 15 amino acids. Germline values: CDR1 MGHRA, CDR2 YSYEKL. The V and J ends lost 1 base and 15 bases respectively, with 22 bases between them. The chain's CDR3 is CASSQGGPENRGGFF. The DNA for the CDR3 is TGCGCCAGCAGCCAAGGGGGACCCGAAAACCGGGGAGGGTTCTTC.

This chain connects TRBV18 to TRBJ2-3, with 11 bases that match TRBD2. Germline V gene sequence: CDR1 KGHSH, CDR2 LQKENI. This CDR3 comprises 15 residues. With V trimmed by 0 bases and J by 5 bases, 1 base remained unmatched. The CDR3 spells CASSPPSGRGDTQYF. CDR3 sequence (DNA): TGTGCCAGCTCACCACCTAGCGGGAGGGGAGATACGCAGTATTTT.

Comment on this clone: Other DNA variants within this sample encode the same CDR3. The chain employs TRBV7-9 and TRBJ2-5, with D perhaps TRBD1 (6 bases). The germline gives CDR1 SEHNR, CDR2 FQNEAQ (reference sequence). CDR3 size: 13 residues. Deletions cut 5 bases from V and 3 bases from J, with 10 bases between. CDR3 sequence: CASSLQGKETQYF. The CDR3 DNA reads as TGTGCCAGCAGCCTACAGGGAAAAGAGACCCAGTACTTC. The entire variable domain, with the rest obtained from reference TRBV7-9 and TRBJ2-5, is as follows: DTGVSQNPRHKITKRGQNVTFRCDPISEHNRLYWYRQTLGQGPEFLTYFQNEAQLEKSRLLSDRFSAERPKGSFSTLEIQRTEQGDSAMYLCASSLQGKETQYFGPGTRLLVL.

The chain couples TRBV19 to TRBJ2-4, with no clear D. Trimming pared 5 bases from V and 2 bases from J, leaving 4 bases between. The CDR3 runs 12 residues. Germline V CDR1 and CDR2: LNHDA, SQIVND (reference sequence). CDR3 coding DNA: TGTGCCAGTAGTCACACCAAAAACATTCAGTACTTC. Residues: CASSHTKNIQYF.